This passage covers 2 T cell receptor beta chains from one sample sequenced in a study of blood T cells in healthy people across ages. With a J-beta primer mix and a sample-barcoded 5' primer, a second PCR ran about 6 to 11 cycles. TCRdb re-derived calls from the 5' RACE reads in MiXCR, one entry per CDR3 protein. The sample has over a million distinct CDR3 sequences; approximately 38% are singletons. The sample comprised blood. Every receptor here comes from a woman aged 18-30 years in good health.

This clonotype was seen a few times. This sequence joins TRBV6-5 and TRBJ1-4, with D possibly being TRBD1 (6 bases). This CDR3 comprises 14 residues. V lost 2 bases and J lost 8, with 12 bases in between. Germline values: CDR1 MNHEY, CDR2 SVGAGI. The CDR3, as DNA: TGTGCCAGCAGTTACGCACAGGGAACCGAAAAACTGTTTTTT. It translates to CASSYAQGTEKLFF.

The chain combines TRBV14 with TRBJ2-3; D may match TRBD1 or TRBD2 (5 bases each). The V and J ends lost 1 base and 8 bases respectively, with 16 bases between them. CDR1 is SGHDN and CDR2 is FVKESK in the germline V gene. The CDR3 covers 15 residues. For the CDR3, the DNA is TGTGCCAGCAGCCAAGCGGGGACGCCTGGGGGTACGCAGTATTTT. Its translation is CASSQAGTPGGTQYF. The variable domain in full, completed from reference TRBV14 and TRBJ2-3, reads EAGVTQFPSHSVIEKGQTVTLRCDPISGHDNLYWYRRVMGKEIKFLLHFVKESKQDESGMPNNRFLAERTGGTYSTLKVQPAELEDSGVYFCASSQAGTPGGTQYFGPGTRLTVL.